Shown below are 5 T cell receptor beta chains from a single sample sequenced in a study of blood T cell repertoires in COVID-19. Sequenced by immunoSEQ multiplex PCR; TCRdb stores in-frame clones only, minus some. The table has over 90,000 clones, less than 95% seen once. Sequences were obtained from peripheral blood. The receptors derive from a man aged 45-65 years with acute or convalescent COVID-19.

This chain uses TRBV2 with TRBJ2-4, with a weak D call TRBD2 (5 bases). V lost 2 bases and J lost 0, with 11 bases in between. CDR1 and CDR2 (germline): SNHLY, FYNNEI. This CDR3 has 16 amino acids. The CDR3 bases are TGTGCCAGCAGTGAATCCCCCGGGGTAGCCAAAAACATTCAGTACTTC. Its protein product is CASSESPGVAKNIQYF.

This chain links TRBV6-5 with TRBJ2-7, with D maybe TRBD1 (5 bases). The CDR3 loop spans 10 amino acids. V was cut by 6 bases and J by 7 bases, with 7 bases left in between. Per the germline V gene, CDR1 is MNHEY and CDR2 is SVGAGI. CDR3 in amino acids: CASRGQEQYF. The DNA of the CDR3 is TGTGCCAGCAGAGGACAAGAGCAGTACTTC.

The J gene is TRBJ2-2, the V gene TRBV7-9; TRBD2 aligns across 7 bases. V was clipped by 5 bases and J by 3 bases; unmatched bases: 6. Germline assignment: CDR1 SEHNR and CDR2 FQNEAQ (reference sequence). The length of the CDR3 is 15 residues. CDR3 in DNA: TGTGCCAGCAGCCAAACAGCGGGGTACACCGGGGAGCTGTTTTTT. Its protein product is CASSQTAGYTGELFF.

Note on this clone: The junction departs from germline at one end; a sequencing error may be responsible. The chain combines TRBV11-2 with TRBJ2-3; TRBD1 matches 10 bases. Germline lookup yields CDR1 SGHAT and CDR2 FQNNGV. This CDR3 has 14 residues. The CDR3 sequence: CASSASGTGDRQYF. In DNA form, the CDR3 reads TGTGCCAGCAGCGCCTCCGGGACAGGGGATAGGCAGTATTTT.

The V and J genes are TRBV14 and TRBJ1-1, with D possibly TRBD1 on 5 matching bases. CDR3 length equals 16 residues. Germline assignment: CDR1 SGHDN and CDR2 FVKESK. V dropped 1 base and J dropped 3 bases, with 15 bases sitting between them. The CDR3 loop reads CASSQVRDSWYTEAFF. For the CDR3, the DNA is TGTGCCAGCAGCCAAGTGCGTGACAGCTGGTACACTGAAGCTTTCTTT.